This T cell receptor (beta chain) appears in the sequencing data of a study of T cells after yellow fever vaccination. Findings and limits, study-wide: Bulk-population clonotypes that are abundant could appear as contaminants in FACS-sorted repertoires.

Each CDR3 protein gets one entry after TCRdb re-called the 5' RACE reads with MiXCR. The profile shows 450,000 to 600,000 distinct CDR3 sequences, around a sixth of them singletons. This clonotype was seen a few times. Its matching antigen is unknown. The CDR3 has 15 amino acids. With 3 bases clipped from V and 2 bases from J, the junction kept 7 bases outside the gene matches. Germline V CDR1 and CDR2: SGDLS, YYNGEE. V and J are TRBV9 and TRBJ2-5; 7 bases map to TRBD1. The specimen comprised PBMCs, sampled 5 days after the first yellow fever vaccination. This receptor was identified in a young man who received the YFV17D yellow fever vaccine. This CDR3 is CASSADPGGQETQYF. The CDR3 DNA reads TGTGCCAGCAGCGCCGACCCAGGGGGACAAGAGACCCAGTACTTC.